Given below is one TCR beta chain in context. This clone was recorded a few times. Its specific antigen is unknown. Base-call qualities are not available, and no considerably larger clone is one nucleotide away. Its CDR3 holds 13 amino acids, cysteine through phenylalanine. Only CDR3 DNA is held: 39 bases, read in frame from base 1. V lost 8 bases and J lost 12 bases; the stretch between them is 22 bases long. CDR1 is given as KGHSH and CDR2 as LQKENI, both from the germline V gene. Sample time point, as interpreted from the label and publication: cycle 4 day 1 (C4D1), after six to seven weeks of nivolumab. Every trial patient had relapsed following autologous stem cell transplantation, and prior brentuximab vedotin exposure was what differed among cohorts A, B and C. Using a Miltenyi CD4+ T cell isolation kit, CD4+ T cells were purified from thawed PBMCs through magnetic negative selection. A total of around 59 patients with relapsed/refractory classical Hodgkin lymphoma made up the trial cohort, and each patient's best overall response was complete response, partial response or progressive disease. Single-agent nivolumab was administered to trial patients in the multi-cohort phase II CheckMate 205 trial. Best overall response was determined by an independent review committee according to the 2007 International Working Group response criteria. Trial PBMCs were obtained immediately prior to nivolumab initiation (C1D1) and on therapy at cycle 2 day 1 and cycle 4 day 1. Peripheral blood was collected in 8 mL Vacutainer Cell Preparation Tubes, from which PBMCs were isolated by centrifugation and then cryopreserved. Purified CD4+ and CD8+ fractions were prepared only for cases in which an additional PBMC sample was available. On LS columns in a quadroMACS separator, the magnetically labelled cells were depleted, and the flow-through was collected as the purified fraction.

This entry belongs to a study of PD-1 blockade in classical Hodgkin lymphoma (dated by TCRdb to 2018 to 2020). For the wider study: Nivolumab dosing was 3 mg/kg intravenously every 2 weeks, continuing until either disease progression or unacceptable toxicity. A peripheral blood immune signature of response to PD-1 blockade in classical Hodgkin lymphoma was defined using TCR beta sequencing and CyTOF. Study-level results and caveats: Newly diagnosed patients were reported to have lower baseline TCR diversity than healthy donors, and relapsed/refractory patients were reported to have lower baseline TCR diversity still. Among trial patients, those achieving complete response had baseline diversity similar to that of newly diagnosed patients, while diversity was significantly lower in partial responders and progressors. A significant rise by C4D1 was seen in CD4+ but not CD8+ TCR diversity (p=0.0027 vs p=0.16), with the rise being most apparent in complete responders (p=0.02). The study was limited to a single clinical trial cohort, and causes of repertoire differences, possibly disease activity or prior therapy, remained undefined. Diversity was lower in patients who began nivolumab less than 1 year after ASCT, so these patients were left out of later analyses to avoid confounding by immune reconstitution.

Genomic DNA was isolated using the Qiagen DNeasy kit from unsorted PBMCs as well as from negatively selected CD4+ and CD8+ fractions. TCR beta CDR3 regions were subjected to amplification by immunoSEQ multiplex PCR with primers that anneal to V and J segments. A synthetic immune receptor repertoire was used to minimize amplification bias, and any residual bias was removed computationally once sequencing was done. From the authors' description of their analysis: Repertoire diversity was quantified as the Shannon entropy index using custom Python scripts. Unsorted, CD4+ and CD8+ repertoires were analyzed separately, except in combined analyses where CD4+ and CD8+ sequences were merged in silico. A clone counted as expanded when the clone's frequency after treatment rose at least 2-fold relative to C1D1, and clones undetected at baseline were given a pseudocount of 0.5. Clones with 0 or 1 copy at C1D1 were classified as singleton clones, and clones with 2 or more copies were classified as non-singleton clones. Clones expanded in unsorted samples were labelled as CD4+, CD8+ or unknown by matching protein sequences in sorted samples from the same patient. Diversity changes from C1D1 to C4D1 were tested in paired samples using Wilcoxon tests. TCRdb mirrors the immuneACCESS table, restricted to in-frame sequences. Some clones are absent from its copies; in checked studies, under half trace to an unresolved V gene, and the reason for the others is unknown. That table is the source of V, J and clone size, and D and trimming were worked out from the DNA. This sample lists 10,000 or so clones; about 74% were detected once. The ten top clones hold about 3% of the sample.

The source is a human donor with classical Hodgkin lymphoma. The sequenced sample was CD4+ T cells from blood, obtained before the fourth cycle of nivolumab. The V gene is TRBV18 and the J gene is TRBJ1-1; the D gene cannot be named for sure. The base sequence is TGTGCCAGCCTTCTTCGCCCGGACGGGCTTTCTTTCTTT. This encodes CASLLRPDGLSFF.